These T cell receptor beta chains were read from a single sample in a study of blood T cells in healthy people across ages. MiXCR, applied by TCRdb to the 5' RACE reads, yields one record per CDR3 protein. The sample holds around 900,000 distinct CDR3 sequences; just over 50% are singletons and the top ten take about 20%. The sample was blood. The receptors originated from an older woman in good health. Both conserved end residues are part of each CDR3. D genes are given only for firm matches. Some rows have no size entry. The others give once, few or many, or a class for an expanded clone.

abundance,d_gene,v_gene,j_gene,CDR3aa,CDR3nt
few,-,TRBV7-2,TRBJ2-5,CASSFMGESVETQYF,TGTGCCAGCAGCTTTATGGGGGAGAGCGTGGAGACCCAGTACTTC
once,TRBD1,TRBV28,TRBJ2-7,CARRRTGGHEQYF,TGTGCCCGCAGGCGGACAGGGGGCCACGAGCAGTACTTC
-,-,TRBV13,TRBJ1-6,CASSSDMDNSPLHF,TGTGCCAGCAGCTCAGATATGGATAATTCACCCCTCCACTTT
few,-,TRBV6-5,TRBJ1-6,CASNRGGSSYNSPLHF,TGTGCCAGCAACCGAGGGGGTTCGTCCTATAATTCACCCCTCCACTTT
once,TRBD1,TRBV28,TRBJ1-6,CATWDRGRSPLHF,TGTGCCACCTGGGACAGGGGGCGATCACCCCTCCACTTT
-,TRBD2,TRBV30,TRBJ2-3,CAYLAADTDTQYF,TGTGCCTATCTAGCGGCCGACACAGATACGCAGTATTTT
-,-,TRBV20-1,TRBJ2-3,CSASLDGGRFDTQYF,TGCAGTGCTAGTTTGGACGGGGGCAGGTTTGATACGCAGTATTTT
once,TRBD2,TRBV27,TRBJ2-3,CASSHGLASTQYF,TGTGCCAGCAGCCACGGACTAGCGTCGACGCAGTATTTT
few,-,TRBV20-1,TRBJ2-7,CTGRRYSYEQYF,TGCACCGGAAGGAGATACTCCTACGAGCAGTACTTC
-,-,TRBV12-3/TRBV12-4,TRBJ2-1,CASSVYDDNEQFF,TGTGCCAGCAGTGTGTATGATGACAATGAGCAGTTCTTC
-,-,TRBV14,TRBJ2-7,CASSQDGEASYEQYF,TGTGCCAGTAGCCAAGATGGAGAAGCCTCCTACGAGCAGTACTTC
-,TRBD2,TRBV29-1,TRBJ2-1,CSVVVSGPFYNEQFF,TGCAGCGTTGTGGTTAGCGGGCCCTTCTACAATGAGCAGTTCTTC
many,-,TRBV11-2,TRBJ2-1,CASQDRTYNEQFF,TGTGCCAGCCAAGACCGTACCTACAATGAGCAGTTCTTC
few,-,TRBV10-3,TRBJ2-3,CAISDPNGGRKDTQYF,TGTGCCATCAGTGACCCTAATGGGGGGAGGAAAGATACGCAGTATTTT
-,TRBD2,TRBV4-2,TRBJ2-1,CASSQGPPGLAGEPGGNEQFF,TGTGCCAGCAGCCAAGGGCCACCGGGACTAGCGGGAGAGCCGGGGGGTAATGAGCAGTTCTTC
few,TRBD2,TRBV7-3,TRBJ2-1,CASSLPSSGSNNEQFF,TGTGCCAGCAGCCTCCCTTCTAGCGGGAGCAACAATGAGCAGTTCTTC
-,TRBD2,TRBV20-1,TRBJ2-7,CSARDLTSGSYEQYF,TGCAGTGCTAGAGATCTAACTAGCGGGAGTTACGAGCAGTACTTC
few,-,TRBV5-1,TRBJ1-5,CASSLRPLQSNQPQHF,TGCGCCAGCAGCTTGCGACCTCTCCAAAGCAATCAGCCCCAGCATTTT
-,-,TRBV3-1,TRBJ2-3,CASSQVGDYTQYF,TGTGCCAGCAGCCAAGTAGGGGACTATACGCAGTATTTT
few,TRBD2,TRBV5-4,TRBJ2-7,CASSSAGTTTYEQYF,TGTGCCAGCAGCTCCGCCGGGACTACCACCTACGAGCAGTACTTC
-,-,TRBV7-3,TRBJ2-2,CASSRSGGLNTGELFF,TGTGCCAGCAGCAGAAGTGGCGGACTAAACACCGGGGAGCTGTTTTTT
-,TRBD1,TRBV9,TRBJ2-7,CASSQGAPGYEQYF,TGTGCCAGCAGTCAGGGGGCGCCGGGCTACGAGCAGTACTTC
few,-,TRBV25-1,TRBJ2-5,CASSDFLETQYF,TGTGCCAGCAGTGATTTTTTGGAGACCCAGTACTTC
-,-,TRBV7-6,TRBJ2-3,CASSFSLGPVTDTQYF,TGTGCCAGCAGCTTCTCTCTAGGGCCAGTCACAGATACGCAGTATTTT
-,-,TRBV28,TRBJ2-7,CASNEGGTWGNEQYF,TGTGCCAGCAATGAGGGCGGGACGTGGGGGAATGAGCAGTACTTC
-,-,TRBV4-3,TRBJ1-6,CASSQGRPSYNSPLHF,TGCGCCAGCAGCCAGGGCCGGCCGTCCTATAATTCACCCCTCCACTTT
few,-,TRBV28,TRBJ1-2,CASSPGGRNYGYTF,TGTGCCAGCAGCCCGGGGGGGAGGAACTATGGCTACACCTTC
-,-,TRBV6-5,TRBJ2-5,CASSYGRSQETQYF,TGTGCCAGCAGTTACGGTCGGTCCCAAGAGACCCAGTACTTC
few,TRBD2,TRBV3-1,TRBJ2-1,CASSQDPGLANNEQFF,TGTGCCAGCAGCCAAGATCCGGGACTAGCGAACAATGAGCAGTTCTTC
-,TRBD2,TRBV5-1,TRBJ2-3,CASSLAGGPGGDTQYF,TGCGCCAGCAGCTTAGCGGGAGGGCCGGGGGGAGATACGCAGTATTTT
-,-,TRBV3-1,TRBJ2-7,CASSQDRRAANEQYF,TGTGCCAGCAGCCAAGATAGGCGAGCGGCAAACGAGCAGTACTTC
-,-,TRBV5-6,TRBJ2-5,CASSLDTFYGQYF,TGTGCCAGCAGCCTAGACACCTTCTACGGGCAGTACTTC
few,-,TRBV11-2,TRBJ2-7,CASSPPDPGSYEQYF,TGTGCCAGCAGCCCCCCCGATCCAGGCTCCTACGAGCAGTACTTC
few,-,TRBV18,TRBJ2-1,CASSERGGSYNEQFF,TGTGCCAGCTCCGAAAGGGGGGGCTCCTACAATGAGCAGTTCTTC
-,-,TRBV20-1,TRBJ2-5,CSALWGKPENDQYF,TGCAGTGCTCTTTGGGGGAAGCCCGAGAACGACCAGTACTTC
-,-,TRBV30,TRBJ1-5,CAWSGGPNQPQHF,TGTGCCTGGAGTGGGGGCCCTAATCAGCCCCAGCATTTT
-,TRBD2,TRBV12-3/TRBV12-4,TRBJ2-7,CASSLSPGLGREQYF,TGTGCCAGCAGTTTAAGTCCCGGACTAGGCCGCGAGCAGTACTTC
-,-,TRBV7-9,TRBJ2-7,CASSPTLGHEQYF,TGTGCCAGCAGCCCCACTCTAGGCCACGAGCAGTACTTC
-,-,TRBV27,TRBJ2-3,CASRGGTFSTDTQYF,TGTGCCAGCAGAGGGGGGACCTTTAGCACAGATACGCAGTATTTT
-,-,TRBV5-1,TRBJ2-3,CASSSWSGSTDTQYF,TGCGCCAGCAGCTCCTGGAGCGGGAGCACAGATACGCAGTATTTT
-,TRBD1,TRBV7-2,TRBJ2-7,CASRDRVSYEQYF,TGTGCCAGCAGGGACAGGGTCTCCTACGAGCAGTACTTC
once,-,TRBV6-5,TRBJ2-5,CASSPQAVRETQYF,TGTGCCAGCAGCCCCCAAGCAGTGCGAGAGACCCAGTACTTC
few,-,TRBV7-9,TRBJ2-1,CASSDSVRGASDEQFF,TGTGCCAGCAGTGATAGTGTCCGCGGAGCTTCGGATGAGCAGTTCTTC
-,-,TRBV20-1,TRBJ2-5,CSARREGTQYF,TGCAGTGCTCGAAGGGAAGGGACCCAGTACTTC
-,TRBD1,TRBV6-5,TRBJ1-5,CASSRTGPNSNQPQHF,TGTGCCAGCAGTCGGACAGGGCCTAATAGCAATCAGCCCCAGCATTTT
few,TRBD1,TRBV10-2,TRBJ2-5,CASRTGRISETQYF,TGCGCCAGCCGGACAGGGAGGATATCGGAGACCCAGTACTTC
-,TRBD1,TRBV2,TRBJ1-2,CASKDRLLDGYTF,TGTGCCAGCAAGGACAGGTTATTGGATGGCTACACCTTC
-,TRBD2,TRBV20-1,TRBJ2-3,CSARGPSGRTDTQYF,TGCAGTGCTAGGGGGCCGAGCGGGAGGACAGATACGCAGTATTTT
-,-,TRBV6-2/TRBV6-3,TRBJ2-7,CASSYSTSLGNFPPREQYF,TGTGCCAGCAGTTACTCGACTTCCTTGGGAAACTTCCCACCTAGGGAGCAGTACTTC
few,-,TRBV4-1,TRBJ1-5,CASSQDQEYSNQPQHF,TGCGCCAGCAGCCAAGATCAGGAGTATAGCAATCAGCCCCAGCATTTT
-,-,TRBV7-2,TRBJ2-1,CASSSRKGNYNEQFF,TGTGCCAGCAGCTCCCGTAAGGGGAACTACAATGAGCAGTTCTTC
few,TRBD2,TRBV5-1,TRBJ2-5,CASSPGLAGVQETQYF,TGCGCCAGCAGCCCAGGACTAGCGGGAGTTCAAGAGACCCAGTACTTC
-,TRBD2,TRBV28,TRBJ2-7,CASSLGEAGGFYEQYF,TGTGCCAGCAGTTTAGGCGAAGCGGGAGGTTTCTACGAGCAGTACTTC
once,-,TRBV6-5,TRBJ1-2,CASRDSLGGYTF,TGTGCCAGCAGGGACTCCCTTGGGGGCTACACCTTC
few,-,TRBV18,TRBJ2-3,CASSPLRAEDTQYF,TGTGCCAGCTCACCGCTCAGGGCGGAGGATACGCAGTATTTT
-,-,TRBV25-1,TRBJ1-5,CASSEPGQRNNQPQHF,TGTGCCAGCAGTGAACCGGGGCAGAGGAACAATCAGCCCCAGCATTTT
-,TRBD2,TRBV7-2,TRBJ2-3,CASSRPPLAGSTDTQYF,TGTGCCAGCAGCCGACCTCCACTAGCGGGTAGCACAGATACGCAGTATTTT
-,-,TRBV30,TRBJ2-7,CAWSVSIRSEQYF,TGTGCCTGGAGTGTATCCATTCGGAGCGAGCAGTACTTC
-,-,TRBV24-1,TRBJ1-6,CATSEAGWNSPLHF,TGTGCCACCAGTGAAGCCGGGTGGAATTCACCCCTCCACTTT
once,-,TRBV4-2,TRBJ2-5,CASSGDLGTQYF,TGTGCCAGCAGCGGGGACCTCGGGACCCAGTACTTC